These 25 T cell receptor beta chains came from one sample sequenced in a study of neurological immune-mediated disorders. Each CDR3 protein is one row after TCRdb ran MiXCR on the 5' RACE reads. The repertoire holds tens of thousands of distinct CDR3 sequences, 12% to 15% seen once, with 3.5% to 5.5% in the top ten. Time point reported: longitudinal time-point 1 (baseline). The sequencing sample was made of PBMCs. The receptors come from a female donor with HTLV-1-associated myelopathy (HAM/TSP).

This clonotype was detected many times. CDR3 in DNA: TGCAGCGTGAAGGACCAGAGCTCTGGAAACACCATATATTTT. Translation gives CSVKDQSSGNTIYF. The chain joins TRBV29-1 to TRBJ1-3, with no clear D. The V end was cut by 6 bases, the J end by 0 bases, with 12 bases between. This CDR3 is built from 14 residues. The germline gives CDR1 SQVTM, CDR2 ANQGSEA. Based on the CDR3 plus reference TRBV29-1 and TRBJ1-3, the full variable domain is SAVISQKPSRDICQRGTSLTIQCQVDSQVTMMFWYRQQPGQSLTLIATANQGSEATYESGFVIDKFPISRPNLTFSTLTVSNMSPEDSSIYLCSVKDQSSGNTIYFGEGSWLTVV.

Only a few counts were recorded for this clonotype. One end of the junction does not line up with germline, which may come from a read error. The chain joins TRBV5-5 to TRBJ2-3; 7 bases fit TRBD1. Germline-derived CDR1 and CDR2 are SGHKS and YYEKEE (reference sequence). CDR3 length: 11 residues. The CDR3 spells CASSLIGTERF. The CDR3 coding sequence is TGTGCCAGCAGCTTAATCGGGACAGAACGTTTT.

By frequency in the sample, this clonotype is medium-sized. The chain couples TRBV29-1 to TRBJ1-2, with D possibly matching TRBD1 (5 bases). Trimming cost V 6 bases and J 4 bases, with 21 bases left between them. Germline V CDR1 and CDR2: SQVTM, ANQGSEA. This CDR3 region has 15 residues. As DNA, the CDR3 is TGCAGCGTCCCCTTCGGGGGTGCTGCCGTCTATGGCTACACCTTC. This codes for CSVPFGGAAVYGYTF.

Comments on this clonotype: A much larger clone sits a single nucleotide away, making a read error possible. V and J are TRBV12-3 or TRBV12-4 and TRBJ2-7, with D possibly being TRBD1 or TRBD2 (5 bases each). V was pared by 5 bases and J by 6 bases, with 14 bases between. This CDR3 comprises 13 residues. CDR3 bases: TGTGCCAGCAGTAACCGACAGAGCGGCGAGCAGTACTTC. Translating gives CASSNRQSGEQYF.

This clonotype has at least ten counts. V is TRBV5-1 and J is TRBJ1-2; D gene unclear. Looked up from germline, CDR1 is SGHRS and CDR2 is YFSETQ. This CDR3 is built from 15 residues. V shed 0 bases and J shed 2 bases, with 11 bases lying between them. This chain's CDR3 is CASSLDTSGNYGYTF. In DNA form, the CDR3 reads TGCGCCAGCAGCTTGGATACGTCGGGCAACTATGGCTACACCTTC.

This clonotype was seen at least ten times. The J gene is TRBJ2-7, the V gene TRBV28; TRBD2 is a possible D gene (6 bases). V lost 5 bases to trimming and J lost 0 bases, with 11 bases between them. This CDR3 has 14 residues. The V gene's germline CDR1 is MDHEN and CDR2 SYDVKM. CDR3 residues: CASSRRGFSYEQYF. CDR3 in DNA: TGTGCCAGCAGTCGTCGGGGGTTCTCCTACGAGCAGTACTTC. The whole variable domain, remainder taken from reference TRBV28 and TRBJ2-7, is DVKVTQSSRYLVKRTGEKVFLECVQDMDHENMFWYRQDPGLGLRLIYFSYDVKMKEKGDIPEGYSVSREKKERFSLILESASTNQTSMYLCASSRRGFSYEQYFGPGTRLTVT.

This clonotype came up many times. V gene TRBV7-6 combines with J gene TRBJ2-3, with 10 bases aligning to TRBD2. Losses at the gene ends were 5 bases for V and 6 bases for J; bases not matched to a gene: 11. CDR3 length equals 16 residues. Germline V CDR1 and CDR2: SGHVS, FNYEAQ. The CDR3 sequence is CASSPFTASGGDTQYF. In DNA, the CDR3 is TGTGCCAGCAGCCCGTTTACGGCTAGCGGGGGTGATACGCAGTATTTT.

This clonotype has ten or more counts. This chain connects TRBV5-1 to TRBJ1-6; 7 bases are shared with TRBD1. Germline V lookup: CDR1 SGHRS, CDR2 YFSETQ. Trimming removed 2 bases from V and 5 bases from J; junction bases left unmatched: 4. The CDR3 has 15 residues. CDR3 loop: CASSLQGNNNSPLHF. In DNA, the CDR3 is TGCGCCAGCAGCTTACAGGGGAATAATAATTCACCCCTCCACTTT.

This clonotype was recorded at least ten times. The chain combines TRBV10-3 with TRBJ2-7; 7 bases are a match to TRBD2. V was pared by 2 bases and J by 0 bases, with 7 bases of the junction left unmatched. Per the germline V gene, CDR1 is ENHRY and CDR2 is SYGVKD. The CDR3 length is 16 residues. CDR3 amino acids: CAISEGGGLNSYEQYF. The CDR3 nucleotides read TGTGCCATCAGTGAGGGGGGGGGTCTAAACTCCTACGAGCAGTACTTC.

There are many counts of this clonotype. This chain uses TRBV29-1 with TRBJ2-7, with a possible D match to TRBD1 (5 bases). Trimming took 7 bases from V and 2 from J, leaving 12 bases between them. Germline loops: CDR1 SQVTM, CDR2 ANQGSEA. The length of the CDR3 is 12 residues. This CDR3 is CSALRGTYEQYF. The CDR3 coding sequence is TGCAGCGCTCTTAGGGGCACCTACGAGCAGTACTTC.

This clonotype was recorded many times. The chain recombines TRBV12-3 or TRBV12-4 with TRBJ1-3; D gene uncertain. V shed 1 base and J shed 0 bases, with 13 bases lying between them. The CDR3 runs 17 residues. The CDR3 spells CASSLGGRPVSGNTIYF. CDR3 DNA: TGTGCCAGCAGTTTAGGCGGGAGACCCGTCTCTGGAAACACCATATATTTT.

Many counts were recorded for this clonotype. In nucleotides, the CDR3 is TGTGCCAGCAGCCGGAGGGGAGGGGTTGGTAGCAATCAGCCCCAGCATTTT. Amino acid sequence: CASSRRGGVGSNQPQHF. The rearrangement links TRBV28 to TRBJ1-5, with D possibly TRBD1 on 5 matching bases. Per the germline V gene, CDR1 is MDHEN and CDR2 is SYDVKM. CDR3 size: 17 residues. The V gene lost 6 bases and the J gene lost 0 bases, with 18 bases spanning the gap.

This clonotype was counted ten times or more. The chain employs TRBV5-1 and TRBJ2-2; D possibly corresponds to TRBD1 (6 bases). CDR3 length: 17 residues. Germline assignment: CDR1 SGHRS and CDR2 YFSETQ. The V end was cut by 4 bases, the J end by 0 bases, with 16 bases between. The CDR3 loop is CASSPIRGQANTGELFF. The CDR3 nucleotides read TGCGCCAGCAGCCCGATCAGGGGCCAGGCGAACACCGGGGAGCTGTTTTTT.

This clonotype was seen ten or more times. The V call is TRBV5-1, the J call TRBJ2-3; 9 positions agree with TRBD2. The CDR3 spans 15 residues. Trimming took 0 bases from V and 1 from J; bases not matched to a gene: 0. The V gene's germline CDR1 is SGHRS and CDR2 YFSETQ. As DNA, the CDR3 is TGCGCCAGCAGCTTGGGACTAGCGGGCACAGATACGCAGTATTTT. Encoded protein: CASSLGLAGTDTQYF.

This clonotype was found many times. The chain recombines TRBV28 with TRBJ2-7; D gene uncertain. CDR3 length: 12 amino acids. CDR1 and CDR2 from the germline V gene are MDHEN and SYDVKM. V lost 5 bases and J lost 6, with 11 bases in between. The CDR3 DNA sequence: TGTGCCAGCAGTCCCTGGGGTGTCGAGCAGTACTTC. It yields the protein CASSPWGVEQYF.

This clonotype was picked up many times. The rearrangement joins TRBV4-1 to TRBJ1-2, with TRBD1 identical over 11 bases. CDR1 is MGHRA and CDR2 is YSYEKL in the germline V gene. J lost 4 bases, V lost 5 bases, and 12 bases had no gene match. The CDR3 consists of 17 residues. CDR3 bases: TGCGCCAGCAGCTCGCGGACAGGGGGCTTTGCCGGCTATGGCTACACCTTC. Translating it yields CASSSRTGGFAGYGYTF.

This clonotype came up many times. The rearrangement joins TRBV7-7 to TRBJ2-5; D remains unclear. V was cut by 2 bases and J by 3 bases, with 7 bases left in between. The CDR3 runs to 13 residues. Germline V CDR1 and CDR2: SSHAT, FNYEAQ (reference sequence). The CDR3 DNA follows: TGTGCCAGCAGCTTAAACCAGAAAGAGACCCAGTACTTC. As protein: CASSLNQKETQYF.

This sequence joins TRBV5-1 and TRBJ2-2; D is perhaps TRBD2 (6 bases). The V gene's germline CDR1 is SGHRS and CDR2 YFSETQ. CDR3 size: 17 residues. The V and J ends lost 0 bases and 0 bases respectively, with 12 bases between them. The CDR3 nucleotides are TGCGCCAGCAGCTTGGAACCGCGGGGCACGAACACCGGGGAGCTGTTTTTT. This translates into CASSLEPRGTNTGELFF.

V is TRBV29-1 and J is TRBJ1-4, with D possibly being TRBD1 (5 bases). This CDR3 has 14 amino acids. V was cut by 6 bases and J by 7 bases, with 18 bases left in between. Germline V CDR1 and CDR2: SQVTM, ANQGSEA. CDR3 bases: TGCAGCGTCGTAGCCAGGGAGTCCAGTGAAAAACTGTTTTTT. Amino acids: CSVVARESSEKLFF. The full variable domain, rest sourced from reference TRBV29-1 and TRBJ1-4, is SAVISQKPSRDICQRGTSLTIQCQVDSQVTMMFWYRQQPGQSLTLIATANQGSEATYESGFVIDKFPISRPNLTFSTLTVSNMSPEDSSIYLCSVVARESSEKLFFGSGTQLSVL.

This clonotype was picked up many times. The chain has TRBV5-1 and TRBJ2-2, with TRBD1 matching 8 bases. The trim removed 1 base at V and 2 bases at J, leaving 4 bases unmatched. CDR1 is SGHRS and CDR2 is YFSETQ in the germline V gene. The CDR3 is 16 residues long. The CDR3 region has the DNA TGCGCCAGCAGCTTGTCCGGACAGGGAAACACCGGGGAGCTGTTTTTT. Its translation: CASSLSGQGNTGELFF.

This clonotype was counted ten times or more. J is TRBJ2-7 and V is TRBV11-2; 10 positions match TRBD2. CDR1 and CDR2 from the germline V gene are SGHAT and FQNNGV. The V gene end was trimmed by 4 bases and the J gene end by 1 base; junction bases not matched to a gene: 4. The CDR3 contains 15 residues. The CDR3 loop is CASSSSSGGSYEQYF. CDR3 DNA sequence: TGTGCCAGCAGCTCCTCTAGCGGGGGTTCCTACGAGCAGTACTTC.

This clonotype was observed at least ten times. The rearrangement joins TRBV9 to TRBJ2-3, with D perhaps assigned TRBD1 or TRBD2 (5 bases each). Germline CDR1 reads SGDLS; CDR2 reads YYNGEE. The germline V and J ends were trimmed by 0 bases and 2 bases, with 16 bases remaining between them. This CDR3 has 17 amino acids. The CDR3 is CASSVGGSGLSTDTQYF. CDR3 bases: TGTGCCAGCAGCGTAGGGGGGTCAGGGCTCTCCACAGATACGCAGTATTTT. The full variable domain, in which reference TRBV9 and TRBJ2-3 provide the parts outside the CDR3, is DSGVTQTPKHLITATGQRVTLRCSPRSGDLSVYWYQQSLDQGLQFLIQYYNGEERAKGNILERFSAQQFPDLHSELNLSSLELGDSALYFCASSVGGSGLSTDTQYFGPGTRLTVL.

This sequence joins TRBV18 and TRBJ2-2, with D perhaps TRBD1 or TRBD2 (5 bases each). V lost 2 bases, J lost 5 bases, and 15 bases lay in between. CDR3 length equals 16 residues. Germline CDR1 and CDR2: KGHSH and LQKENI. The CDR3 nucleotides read TGTGCCAGCTCACCATCCGGGACGGAAGGGACCGGGGAGCTGTTTTTT. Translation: CASSPSGTEGTGELFF.

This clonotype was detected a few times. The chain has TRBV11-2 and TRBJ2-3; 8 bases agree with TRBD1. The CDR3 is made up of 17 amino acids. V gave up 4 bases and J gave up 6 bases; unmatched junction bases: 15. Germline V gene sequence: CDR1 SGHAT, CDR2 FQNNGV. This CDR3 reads CASSSSLTQGVADTQYF. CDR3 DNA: TGTGCCAGCAGCTCCTCACTAACACAGGGGGTTGCGGATACGCAGTATTTT.

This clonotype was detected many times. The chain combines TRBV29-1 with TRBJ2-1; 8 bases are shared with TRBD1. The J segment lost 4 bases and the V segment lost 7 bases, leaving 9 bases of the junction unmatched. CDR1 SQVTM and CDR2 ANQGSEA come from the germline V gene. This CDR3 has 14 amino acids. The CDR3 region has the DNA TGCAGCGCCGGCCGGGACAGGACATACAATGAGCAGTTCTTC. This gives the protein CSAGRDRTYNEQFF.